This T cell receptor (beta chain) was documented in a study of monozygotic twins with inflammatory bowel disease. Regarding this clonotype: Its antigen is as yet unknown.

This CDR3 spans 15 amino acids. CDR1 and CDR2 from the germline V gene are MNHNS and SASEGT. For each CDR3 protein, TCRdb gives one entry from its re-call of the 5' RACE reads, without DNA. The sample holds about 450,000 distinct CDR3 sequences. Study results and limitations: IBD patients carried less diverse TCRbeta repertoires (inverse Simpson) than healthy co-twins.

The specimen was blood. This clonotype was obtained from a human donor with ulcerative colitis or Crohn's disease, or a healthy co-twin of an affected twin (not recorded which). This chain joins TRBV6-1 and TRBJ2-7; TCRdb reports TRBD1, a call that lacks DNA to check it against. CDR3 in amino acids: CASTAGTGPSYEQYF.